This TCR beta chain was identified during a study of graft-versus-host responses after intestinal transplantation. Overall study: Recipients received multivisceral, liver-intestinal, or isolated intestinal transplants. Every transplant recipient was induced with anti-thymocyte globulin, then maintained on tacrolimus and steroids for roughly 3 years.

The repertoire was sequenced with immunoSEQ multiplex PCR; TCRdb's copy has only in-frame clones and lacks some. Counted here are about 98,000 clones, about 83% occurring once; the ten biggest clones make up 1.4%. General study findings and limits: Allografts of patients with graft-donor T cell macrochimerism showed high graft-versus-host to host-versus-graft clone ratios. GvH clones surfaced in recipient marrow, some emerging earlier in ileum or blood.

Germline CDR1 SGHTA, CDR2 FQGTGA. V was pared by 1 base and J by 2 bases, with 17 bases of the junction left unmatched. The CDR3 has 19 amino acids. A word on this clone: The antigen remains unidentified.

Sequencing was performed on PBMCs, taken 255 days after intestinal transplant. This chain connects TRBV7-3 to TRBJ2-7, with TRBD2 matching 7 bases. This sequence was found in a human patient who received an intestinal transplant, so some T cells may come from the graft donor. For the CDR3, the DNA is TGTGCCAGCAGCTTAAGGGAGGCGCCGGTCTCGCGGGAGACCTACGAGCAGTACTTC. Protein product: CASSLREAPVSRETYEQYF.